This entry features one T cell receptor beta chain sequence. This clone's antigen is unknown. Base qualities are not recorded, but no much larger clone differs from it by a single base. Looking up the germline V gene yields CDR1 MGHRA and CDR2 YSYEKL. Taken from cysteine to phenylalanine, the CDR3 has 17 residues. Of the read, only the CDR3 DNA is kept; its 51 bases are in frame from base 1. Ends trimmed: V by 1 base, J by 12 bases; bases unmatched to a gene: 13. Each collaborating institution followed its own protocols to collect whole blood in K2EDTA tubes. For TCRbeta analysis, collaborators shipped samples in one of three forms: frozen whole blood, isolated PBMCs, or DNA extracted from either of those sample types. The immunoSEQ Assay, a bias-controlled multiplex PCR, was used to amplify TCRbeta CDR3 regions from genomic DNA. Per the original workflow: The number of nucleated cells in each sample was estimated from the amplification of reference gene primers within the assay. To quantify the absolute abundance of each unique TCRbeta CDR3 rearrangement, sequence reads were collapsed and filtered. Productive Simpson clonality was computed per sample as the square root of Simpson's diversity index over productive rearrangements. TCRdb took over this immuneACCESS table, retaining in-frame rearrangements with V and J assigned. Such tables are incomplete; in checked studies, under half of the missing clones stem from an unresolved V gene, and the remainder is unexplained. That table furnishes V, J and clone size, whereas the DNA furnished D and trimming. Counted in this sample were around 230,000 clones; about 83% of them appeared once. The ten largest clones represent 2% to 3% of the sample.

This sample is drawn from a study of blood T cell repertoires in COVID-19 (dated by TCRdb to the early 2020s). General notes on the study: Samples from collaborators originated in the United States, Italy and Spain and spanned both the acute and convalescent phases of COVID-19. Subjects who had been exposed to COVID-19, were actively infected with it, or had recovered from it provided the deeply sampled blood TCRbeta repertoires that made up the dataset. The sample metadata nearly always contained a de-identified subject ID, COVID-19 status, age in years and sex. A freely available public database, intended as a resource for researchers studying the immune response to SARS-CoV-2, is where the repertoires were released. Samples came from the ongoing ImmuneRACE study (first 160 participants) plus 1,254 subjects from 6 global collaborators. The prospective study material was composed of cDNA or gDNA derived from T cells, B-cell-depleted T cells, or PBMCs. Where available, HLA class I and class II types were obtained from metadata supplied by the sample provider rather than from assay-based typing.

Results and caveats for the whole study, not just this receptor: The amount of clinical and demographic metadata varied by source and participant and was provided uncurated.

The sample was peripheral blood. The sequence links TRBV4-1 to TRBJ2-1, and 12 junction bases match TRBD2. The clonotype was recovered from a woman between 40 and 50 years old with active or convalescent COVID-19. The CDR3 amino acid sequence is: CASSQGTGTSGSLGQFF. The DNA sequence reads TGCGCCAGCAGCCAAGGTACCGGGACTAGCGGGTCGCTTGGGCAGTTCTTC.